This T cell receptor (beta chain) emerged from a study of OX40 agonist ivuxolimab in advanced cancers. Study details: Among those enrolled, mean age was 60 years (range about 23 to 79) and 75% to 85% were male. Three patients, one with hepatocellular carcinoma and two with cutaneous melanoma, achieved partial responses.

Study-wide results and limits: Partial responders treated at 0.1-3.0 mg/kg exhibited clonal expansion among the lowest measured. Dosing at 0.1 to 3.0 mg/kg was accompanied by clonal expansion of CD4+ and CD8+ blood T cells by week 6.

V was trimmed by 9 bases and J by 11 bases, leaving 18 bases between them. Germline V gives CDR1 SGHRS, CDR2 YFSETQ. This CDR3 is built from 12 residues. Method: immunoSEQ multiplex PCR; TCRdb's copy keeps in-frame clones and lacks some. The sample has tens of thousands of clones, roughly 90% seen once. This clone was counted once. Its specificity is not known. The source of this sequence is an adult with an advanced solid tumor such as melanoma, head and neck, liver or kidney cancer. This chain joins TRBV5-1 and TRBJ1-5, with D possibly matching TRBD1 (6 bases). This specimen consisted of CD4+ or CD8+ T cells sorted from blood, obtained in a trial of the OX40 agonist ivuxolimab. CDR3 bases: TGCGCCACCAGACAGGCGCAATCAGCCCAGCATTTT. Residues: CATRQAQSAQHF.